The clone carrying this T cell receptor beta chain is termed large (0.1 to 1%). Its antigen is unidentified. The sample is drawn from a study of OX40 agonist ivuxolimab in advanced cancers. Study findings and constraints: Among the lowest levels of clonal expansion were found in partial responders at 0.1-3.0 mg/kg. Fewer expanded clones were found on average in CD4+ than in CD8+ T cells.

Trimming cost V 4 bases and J 3 bases, with 11 bases left between them. The germline V gene has CDR1 SGHTA and CDR2 FQGTGA. This CDR3 has 14 residues. The method was immunoSEQ multiplex PCR; TCRdb's version includes in-frame clones alone and lacks a portion of them. The sample lists around 15,000 clones; over 70% were seen once. No patient had autoimmune disease or received systemic immunosuppression. The chain has TRBV7-3 and TRBJ2-3; D uncertain. This clonotype originated in an adult with an advanced solid tumor such as melanoma, head and neck, liver or kidney cancer. The sequenced sample was CD4+ or CD8+ T cells sorted from blood, obtained in a trial of the OX40 agonist ivuxolimab. The DNA of the CDR3 is TGTGCCAGCAGCTCTTCTCTAGGAACAGATACGCAGTATTTT. As protein: CASSSSLGTDTQYF.